This entry lists 25 T cell receptor beta chains sequenced from one sample in a study of T-cell reconstitution after alpha-beta-depleted transplantation in children. Unique molecular identifiers were used in preparing the TCRbeta library. TCRdb re-called the PCR reads through MiXCR, storing one row per CDR3 protein. In the table there are about 98,000 distinct CDR3 sequences, 20% to 30% of which are singletons. This specimen was PBMCs, taken before TCRalphabeta/CD19-depleted stem cell transplant. The receptors derive from a boy aged 2 to 10 with acute lymphoblastic leukemia, due to receive a stem cell transplant.

This clonotype has a handful of counts. The genes are TRBV12-3 or TRBV12-4 and TRBJ2-7; no definite D call. There are 13 residues in the CDR3. Trimming cost V 4 bases and J 3 bases, with 10 bases left between them. CDR3 in DNA: TGTGCCAGCAGTTCGGGCCGAGTCTACGAGCAGTACTTC. Protein: CASSSGRVYEQYF.

The V gene is TRBV12-3 or TRBV12-4, the J gene TRBJ2-4; 11 nucleotides line up with TRBD2. This CDR3 has 14 amino acids. The V segment lost 4 bases and the J segment 8 bases; nucleotides outside the gene matches: 4. The CDR3 is CASSSGTSGDIQYF. The CDR3 bases are TGTGCCAGCAGTTCGGGGACTAGCGGAGACATTCAGTACTTC.

This clonotype was counted a few times. The gene calls are TRBV28 and TRBJ1-5, with TRBD1 as a possible D gene (6 bases). This CDR3 has 17 amino acids. In germline, CDR1 is MDHEN, CDR2 SYDVKM. V gave up 2 bases and J gave up 6 bases, with 20 bases separating them. CDR3 sequence: CASSLRTASFGFQPQHF. The CDR3 DNA is TGTGCCAGCAGTTTAAGGACAGCCTCGTTCGGGTTTCAGCCCCAGCATTTT.

This clonotype came up a few times. The CDR3 bases are TGTGCCAGCAGCTTGGCCCAAGGGCGGAGGGATACCTACAATGAGCAGTTCTTC. It codes for CASSLAQGRRDTYNEQFF. The chain is built from TRBV7-6 and TRBJ2-1; tentative D call: TRBD2 (6 bases). V lost 3 bases and J lost 2, with 20 bases in between. The CDR3 loop spans 18 amino acids. Germline V gene data show CDR1 as SGHVS and CDR2 as FNYEAQ.

This chain uses TRBV4-1 with TRBJ1-5, with a possible D match to TRBD1 (6 bases). V was shortened by 2 bases and J by 6 bases, with 11 bases between the two germline ends. This CDR3 spans 14 amino acids. Germline V CDR1 and CDR2: MGHRA, YSYEKL. The CDR3, as DNA: TGCGCCAGCAGCCAAATCACAGGGTTTCAGCCCCAGCATTTT. This gives the protein CASSQITGFQPQHF.

This clonotype has ten or more counts. One end of the junction fails to match germline, which may point to a read error. This chain joins TRBV5-1 and TRBJ2-5, with 7 bases matching TRBD2. Germline V gene sequence: CDR1 SGHRS, CDR2 YFSETQ. The CDR3 runs to 15 residues. The CDR3 spells CASSLRASGQETQYF. Written as DNA, the CDR3 is TGTGCCAGCAGCTTACGGGCTAGCGGCCAAGAGACCCAGTACTTC.

There are many counts of this clonotype. The chain uses TRBV6-2 or TRBV6-3 and TRBJ2-1, with D tentatively TRBD1 or TRBD2 (7 bases each). Per germline, CDR1 MNHEY and CDR2 SVGEGT. Trimming pared 8 bases from V and 9 bases from J, leaving 17 bases between. This CDR3 is built from 13 residues. The chain's CDR3 is CASGRGGDGEQFF. The CDR3 bases are TGTGCCAGCGGCAGGGGGGGAGACGGTGAGCAGTTCTTC.

As for this clonotype: At one end the junction does not follow the germline gene, possibly because of a read error. The rearrangement joins TRBV3-1 to TRBJ2-1, with 14 bases matching TRBD2. The CDR3 is 17 amino acids. Germline-derived CDR1 and CDR2 are LGHDT and YNNKEL (reference sequence). The CDR3 protein is CACSRQFGTSGGNEQFF. CDR3 DNA: TGTGCCTGCAGCCGACAATTCGGGACTAGCGGGGGAAATGAGCAGTTCTTC.

V gene TRBV11-2 combines with J gene TRBJ2-1; TRBD2 is a possible D gene (6 bases). V gave up 3 bases and J gave up 7 bases, with 16 bases separating them. The CDR3 runs to 15 residues. Germline CDR1 and CDR2: SGHAT and FQNNGV. The CDR3 region has the DNA TGTGCCAGCAGCTTCCTCGCGGGACGGGGGAATGAGCAGTTCTTC. Its protein is CASSFLAGRGNEQFF.

This sequence joins TRBV5-1 and TRBJ2-5, with 11 nucleotides matching TRBD2. CDR3 length: 15 amino acids. Germline CDR1 SGHRS, CDR2 YFSETQ. The ends lost 3 bases at V and 7 bases at J; junction bases unmatched: 8. The CDR3 loop reads CASSSGTSGYGTQYF. CDR3 DNA: TGCGCCAGCAGCTCCGGGACTAGCGGTTATGGGACCCAGTACTTC.

J is TRBJ2-7 and V is TRBV24-1; perhaps TRBD2 as D (6 bases). V shed 5 bases and J shed 4 bases, with 17 bases lying between them. The V gene's germline CDR1 is KGHDR and CDR2 SFDVKD. The CDR3 runs to 15 residues. The CDR3 loop is CATSGTATEGYEQYF. In DNA, the CDR3 is TGTGCCACCAGTGGGACTGCGACGGAGGGGTACGAGCAGTACTTC.

This clonotype has a count of ten or more. The gene calls are TRBV4-3 and TRBJ2-3; 12 bases match TRBD2. The V gene's germline CDR1 is LGHNA and CDR2 YSLEER. This CDR3 has 20 residues. V shed 0 bases and J 2 bases; nucleotides not matched to a gene: 12. The CDR3 nucleotides read TGCGCCAGCAGCCAAGATCACGCCCGAGCTAGCGGGAGGGCCACAGATACGCAGTATTTT. Translated, it gives CASSQDHARASGRATDTQYF.

The chain uses TRBV7-2 and TRBJ2-7; a possible D gene is TRBD2 (6 bases). The CDR3 is 15 amino acids. Germline V gene data show CDR1 as SGHTA and CDR2 as FQGNSA. The germline V and J ends were trimmed by 5 bases and 6 bases, with 20 bases remaining between them. The CDR3 loop reads CASSPRGGAQSEQYF. The CDR3 DNA reads TGTGCCAGCAGCCCCCGTGGAGGGGCTCAGAGCGAGCAGTACTTC.

The V call is TRBV5-1, the J call TRBJ2-3; possible D gene TRBD1, 7 bases. The V end was cut by 4 bases, the J end by 14 bases, with 20 bases between. The CDR3 consists of 13 residues. CDR1 and CDR2 (germline): SGHRS, YFSETQ. This CDR3 is CASSPHGGGGAYF. The CDR3 DNA is TGCGCCAGCAGCCCCCACGGCGGAGGGGGCGCGTATTTT.

V gene TRBV11-1 combines with J gene TRBJ2-3; 9 bases map to TRBD2. After removal of 5 bases from V and 0 bases from J, the junction contained 12 bases not matched to a gene. Germline CDR1 and CDR2: SGHAT and FQDESV (reference sequence). The CDR3 length is 18 residues. DNA of the CDR3: TGTGCCAGCAGCCCAGGGGGTAGCGGGAGAGGGAGCACAGATACGCAGTATTTT. It translates to CASSPGGSGRGSTDTQYF.

This clonotype was seen at least ten times. V and J are TRBV5-6 and TRBJ2-2, with 7 bases aligning to TRBD1. The germline V gene encodes CDR1 SGHDT and CDR2 YYEEEE. With V trimmed by 4 bases and J by 2 bases, 8 bases remained unmatched. The CDR3 is 16 amino acids. The CDR3 here is CASSRPAGGNTGELFF. The CDR3 nucleotides read TGTGCCAGCAGCCGCCCCGCAGGGGGAAACACCGGGGAGCTGTTTTTT.

This clonotype was observed a few times. The CDR3 here is CSASSRGEPQHF. The CDR3 DNA follows: TGCAGTGCTAGCTCCAGGGGTGAGCCCCAGCATTTT. The rearrangement links TRBV20-1 to TRBJ1-5, with D maybe TRBD1 (6 bases). The V and J ends lost 3 bases and 8 bases respectively, with 11 bases between them. CDR3 length equals 12 residues. Germline-derived CDR1 and CDR2 are DFQATT and SNEGSKA (reference sequence).

In this sample, this clonotype turned up a few times. The V and J genes are TRBV19 and TRBJ2-6; the match to TRBD2 covers 9 bases. V was clipped by 7 bases and J by 4 bases; unmatched bases: 8. The CDR3 is 16 amino acids. Germline V CDR1 and CDR2: LNHDA, SQIVND (reference sequence). This CDR3 is CASMRREGPGANVLTF. CDR3 sequence (DNA): TGTGCCAGTATGAGGCGGGAGGGCCCCGGGGCCAACGTCCTGACTTTC.

This chain joins TRBV2 and TRBJ1-4, with TRBD1 identical over 8 bases. J gave up 4 bases and V 0 bases, and 4 bases lay outside the gene matches. Germline V gene data show CDR1 as SNHLY and CDR2 as FYNNEI. This CDR3 spans 16 amino acids. CDR3 sequence: CASSEARDRHNEKLFF. The CDR3 DNA is TGTGCCAGCAGTGAAGCGCGGGACAGGCATAATGAAAAACTGTTTTTT.

This clonotype was found many times. The chain recombines TRBV6-5 with TRBJ1-2, with D tentatively TRBD1 (6 bases). The CDR3 loop spans 13 amino acids. Looked up from germline, CDR1 is MNHEY and CDR2 is SVGAGI. Trimming stripped 4 bases from V and 7 bases from J, with 13 bases between. In DNA, the CDR3 is TGTGCCAGCAGTTTTCAGGGGCTCGCTGGCTACACCTTC. Protein: CASSFQGLAGYTF.

This clonotype was found a few times. The rearrangement links TRBV4-1 to TRBJ2-1; 7 bases match TRBD2. Germline V CDR1 and CDR2: MGHRA, YSYEKL. The J segment lost 2 bases and the V segment lost 1 base, leaving 5 bases of the junction unmatched. The CDR3 spans 16 residues. DNA of the CDR3: TGCGCCAGCAGCCAAGCTAGCGGACTTACCTACAATGAGCAGTTCTTC. Its protein is CASSQASGLTYNEQFF.

The V call is TRBV14, the J call TRBJ2-7, with D hard to call. V lost 2 bases and J 7 bases, leaving 15 bases between the germline ends. CDR1 and CDR2 (germline): SGHDN, FVKESK. The CDR3 consists of 14 residues. This CDR3 is CASSQSLALGEQYF. The CDR3, as DNA: TGTGCCAGCAGCCAAAGCTTGGCGCTTGGGGAGCAGTACTTC.

In this sample, this clonotype turned up a few times. This rearrangement joins TRBV5-1 to TRBJ2-3; 9 bases match TRBD2. CDR3 length: 20 residues. The junction had 18 bases not matched to a gene; V was cut back by 4 bases and J by 0 bases. Germline V gene lookup returns CDR1 SGHRS and CDR2 YFSETQ. CDR3 sequence reads: CASSRSGTSFLRASTDTQYF. CDR3 coding DNA: TGCGCCAGCAGCCGCTCCGGGACTAGCTTCCTCCGGGCCAGCACAGATACGCAGTATTTT. The full variable domain, its missing parts supplied by reference TRBV5-1 and TRBJ2-3, is KAGVTQTPRYLIKTRGQQVTLSCSPISGHRSVSWYQQTPGQGLQFLFEYFSETQRNKGNFPGRFSGRQFSNSRSEMNVSTLELGDSALYLCASSRSGTSFLRASTDTQYFGPGTRLTVL.

This chain joins TRBV11-2 and TRBJ2-7; D may be TRBD2 (6 bases). Trimming cost V 2 bases and J 4 bases, with 27 bases left between them. CDR3 size: 19 residues. Germline values: CDR1 SGHAT, CDR2 FQNNGV. The CDR3 DNA reads as TGTGCCAGCAGCTTAAGAATGAGCGGAGGGCCTGTAAAGGGATACGAGCAGTACTTC. It is translated as CASSLRMSGGPVKGYEQYF.

The chain employs TRBV28 and TRBJ2-4; TRBD1 is a possible D gene (5 bases). This CDR3 contains 14 residues. Trimming took 7 bases from V and 3 from J, leaving 13 bases between them. Germline V gives CDR1 MDHEN, CDR2 SYDVKM. The CDR3, as DNA: TGTGCCAGCAAATCAGGGTACGGCAAAAACATTCAGTACTTC. The encoded protein is CASKSGYGKNIQYF.